A single sample gave rise to the 3 T cell receptor beta chains below, sequenced in a study of CD8 T cells in Susac syndrome. With random hexamers, roughly 0.45 to 1 ug RNA was reverse transcribed. Each CDR3 protein gets one entry after TCRdb re-called the immunoSEQ multiplex PCR reads with MiXCR. The table records roughly 180,000 distinct CDR3 sequences, 90% to 95% of them present only once. The sequenced sample was CD4+ T cells from PBMCs. The receptors here all came from a human donor in good health.

V and J are TRBV29-1 and TRBJ2-3; D is perhaps TRBD1 (6 bases). Germline V gives CDR1 SQVTM, CDR2 ANQGSEA. Trimming stripped 3 bases from V and 2 bases from J, with 12 bases between. The CDR3 sequence is 14 residues long. The CDR3 protein is CSVDLGANTDTQYF. In DNA form, the CDR3 reads TGCAGCGTTGATCTGGGGGCCAACACAGATACGCAGTATTTT.

This clonotype appeared a single time. CDR3 region: CASSYQQGGTEAFF. CDR3 nucleotide sequence: TGTGCCAGCAGTTACCAACAGGGGGGAACTGAAGCTTTCTTT. The chain couples TRBV6-2 or TRBV6-3 to TRBJ1-1, with 8 bases fitting TRBD1. V lost 2 bases and J lost 5; bases outside the gene matches: 4. The CDR3 totals 14 residues. Germline V gives CDR1 MNHEY, CDR2 SVGEGT.

The chain has TRBV29-1 and TRBJ1-1; D uncertain. The CDR3 loop spans 14 amino acids. Trimming took 3 bases from V and 9 from J, leaving 20 bases between them. Germline lookup yields CDR1 SQVTM and CDR2 ANQGSEA. The CDR3 bases are TGCAGCGTTGATAATGGCCCAGCGACCGAGAAAGCTTTCTTT. It is translated as CSVDNGPATEKAFF.